This paragraph covers one T cell receptor beta chain sequence. As yet, its antigen is unknown. Sequenced by immunoSEQ multiplex PCR; TCRdb stores in-frame clones only, minus some. The sample includes about 25,000 clones, approximately 89% of them seen just once. This entry is derived from a study of multiple sclerosis patients with progressive multifocal leukoencephalopathy. Regarding the study as a whole: TRBV and TRBJ usage showed no common pattern when PML developed.

The germline V gene has CDR1 KGHSH and CDR2 LQKENI. V shed 2 bases and J 5 bases; nucleotides not matched to a gene: 5. The CDR3 extends over 16 amino acids. Sample time point: about a year of natalizumab therapy. This chain connects TRBV18 to TRBJ2-1, with TRBD2 matching 11 bases. Sequencing used PBMCs, obtained from a patient treated with natalizumab. The receptor's source is a man aged 25 to 45 with multiple sclerosis. The DNA of the CDR3 is TGTGCCAGCTCACCAGGAGGGACTAGCGGAAACAATGAGCAGTTCTTC. It specifies CASSPGGTSGNNEQFF.